One and the same sample provided the 15 T cell receptor beta chains below, sequenced in a study of blood T cell repertoires in COVID-19. The protocol was immunoSEQ multiplex PCR, while the TCRdb copy is restricted to in-frame clones and leaves out a portion. The repertoire holds approximately 100,000 clones, 85% to 90% seen once, with 32% in the top ten. The sequenced material came from peripheral blood. Receptor source: a woman older than 75 with acute or convalescent COVID-19.

This sequence joins TRBV9 and TRBJ2-5, with 8 nucleotides matching TRBD2. The J segment lost 4 bases and the V segment lost 4 bases, leaving 9 bases of the junction unmatched. The germline gives CDR1 SGDLS, CDR2 YYNGEE. The CDR3 is 15 amino acids. This CDR3 reads CASSKVAGSGETQYF. The CDR3 coding sequence is TGTGCCAGCAGCAAAGTAGCGGGGTCTGGAGAGACCCAGTACTTC.

The V call is TRBV13, the J call TRBJ1-6, with a possible D match to TRBD1 (5 bases). Trimming removed 0 bases at V and 6 bases at J, with 9 bases between. Germline loops: CDR1 PRHDT, CDR2 FYEKMQ (reference sequence). The CDR3 has 15 amino acids. CDR3 protein: CASSLGGRGNSPLHF. For the CDR3, the DNA is TGTGCCAGCAGCTTAGGAGGGAGGGGTAATTCACCCCTCCACTTT. Variable domain in full (rest from reference TRBV13 and TRBJ1-6): AAGVIQSPRHLIKEKRETATLKCYPIPRHDTVYWYQQGPGQDPQFLISFYEKMQSDKGSIPDRFSAQQFSDYHSELNMSSLELGDSALYFCASSLGGRGNSPLHFGNGTRLTVT.

This clone was seen just once. V is TRBV5-1 and J is TRBJ1-2; 8 bases are a match to TRBD1. Germline values: CDR1 SGHRS, CDR2 YFSETQ. Trimming removed 0 bases from V and 5 bases from J; junction bases left unmatched: 6. CDR3 length: 15 residues. CDR3 sequence reads: CASSLVGTGLYGYTF. CDR3 coding DNA: TGCGCCAGCAGCTTGGTCGGGACAGGCCTATATGGCTACACCTTC.

J is TRBJ1-5 and V is TRBV4-3; no clear D. Germline assignment: CDR1 LGHNA and CDR2 YSLEER. V dropped 4 bases and J dropped 2 bases, with 9 bases sitting between them. This CDR3 is 14 amino acids long. CDR3 sequence: CASSLTAGNQPQHF. The CDR3 DNA is TGCGCCAGCAGCCTGACGGCGGGCAATCAGCCCCAGCATTTT.

The chain uses TRBV5-1 and TRBJ2-3, with TRBD2 matching 12 bases. Germline lookup yields CDR1 SGHRS and CDR2 YFSETQ. After removal of 0 bases from V and 0 bases from J, the junction contained 5 bases not matched to a gene. This CDR3 has 18 residues. CDR3 in DNA: TGCGCCAGCAGCTTGGCGGCTAGCGGGGGGGCTAGCACAGATACGCAGTATTTT. It codes for CASSLAASGGASTDTQYF. Complete variable domain (other parts from reference TRBV5-1 and TRBJ2-3): KAGVTQTPRYLIKTRGQQVTLSCSPISGHRSVSWYQQTPGQGLQFLFEYFSETQRNKGNFPGRFSGRQFSNSRSEMNVSTLELGDSALYLCASSLAASGGASTDTQYFGPGTRLTVL.

This clone was seen a handful of times. The chain couples TRBV27 to TRBJ2-1; D call uncertain. The germline V gene has CDR1 MNHEY and CDR2 SMNVEV (reference sequence). There are 15 residues in the CDR3. Trimming removed 6 bases from V and 4 bases from J, with 16 bases in between. CDR3 nucleotide sequence: TGTGCCAGCAGCTGGGTTGACGGGTCTTACAATGAGCAGTTCTTC. Translated, it gives CASSWVDGSYNEQFF.

V is TRBV30 and J is TRBJ2-5; D possibly corresponds to TRBD2 (5 bases). V was shortened by 1 base and J by 7 bases, with 7 bases between the two germline ends. Germline V CDR1 and CDR2: GTSNPN, SVGIG (reference sequence). This CDR3 spans 11 amino acids. The CDR3 protein is CAWSGEGTQYF. The DNA for the CDR3 is TGTGCCTGGAGTGGAGAGGGGACCCAGTACTTC.

This clone showed up just once. The J gene is TRBJ1-4, the V gene TRBV6-5, with TRBD1 matching 9 bases. With 11 bases clipped from V and 7 bases from J, the junction kept 8 bases outside the gene matches. The CDR3 sequence is 13 residues long. Germline CDR1 is MNHEY and CDR2 is SVGAGI. DNA for the CDR3: TGTGCCGGCCAACAGGGGGCGGGTGAAAAACTGTTTTTT. Translated, it gives CAGQQGAGEKLFF.

This chain uses TRBV18 with TRBJ2-5; D unclear. The V gene lost 3 bases and the J gene lost 4 bases, with 12 bases spanning the gap. CDR3 length: 14 amino acids. Per germline, CDR1 KGHSH and CDR2 LQKENI. This CDR3 reads CASSPPLSSETQYF. CDR3 DNA sequence: TGTGCCAGCTCACCGCCCCTTAGCTCAGAGACCCAGTACTTC.

This chain links TRBV6-1 with TRBJ1-1; tentatively, D is TRBD1 (5 bases). V lost 1 base and J 0 bases, leaving 18 bases between the germline ends. The CDR3 totals 18 residues. The germline V gene has CDR1 MNHNS and CDR2 SASEGT. Written as DNA, the CDR3 is TGTGCCAGCAGTGAAGGGGGGGACCGGCTACACATGAACACTGAAGCTTTCTTT. Its protein is CASSEGGDRLHMNTEAFF.

The chain recombines TRBV11-2 with TRBJ2-2; D possibly corresponds to TRBD1 (6 bases). The ends were cut back, 2 bases at V and 10 bases at J, with 20 bases in the middle. The CDR3 is made up of 16 amino acids. Germline CDR1 is SGHAT and CDR2 is FQNNGV. The CDR3 loop is CASSLSYRVLSLELFF. The DNA of the CDR3 is TGTGCCAGCAGCTTATCCTACAGGGTTCTTTCGTTGGAGCTGTTTTTT.

The chain links TRBV6-5 to TRBJ1-5, with TRBD1 matching 7 bases. V was clipped by 4 bases and J by 3 bases; unmatched bases: 9. There are 16 residues in the CDR3. Germline-derived CDR1 and CDR2 are MNHEY and SVGAGI. The CDR3, as DNA: TGTGCCAGCAGTTCCATAGGGACAGCAGTCAATCAGCCCCAGCATTTT. It is translated as CASSSIGTAVNQPQHF.

The chain combines TRBV28 with TRBJ2-7; 8 nucleotides match TRBD1. Trimming at V came to 9 bases and at J to 5 bases, leaving 6 bases not matched to a gene. CDR1 and CDR2 (germline): MDHEN, SYDVKM. This CDR3 is 12 amino acids long. CDR3 protein: CASRQGPNEQYF. In nucleotides, the CDR3 is TGTGCCAGTAGACAGGGGCCTAACGAGCAGTACTTC.

The CDR3, as DNA: TGTGCCAGTAGTGTGGACAGGGGGACCGGGGAGCTGTTTTTT. The encoded protein is CASSVDRGTGELFF. The V call is TRBV19, the J call TRBJ2-2, with TRBD1 identical over 10 bases. J was trimmed by 5 bases and V by 5 bases; bases with no gene match: 2. Germline values: CDR1 LNHDA, CDR2 SQIVND (reference sequence). The CDR3 contains 14 residues.

This clone was detected only a few times. The rearrangement links TRBV11-2 to TRBJ1-5; 8 bases match TRBD1. The CDR3 is 14 residues long. Germline-derived CDR1 and CDR2 are SGHAT and FQNNGV. V shed 5 bases and J 7 bases; nucleotides not matched to a gene: 7. The CDR3 coding sequence is TGTGCCAGCAGCCCAACAGGGGGTGGGCAGCCCCAGCATTTT. Translating gives CASSPTGGGQPQHF.